This T cell receptor (beta chain) is drawn from a study of blood T cell repertoires in COVID-19. On the study more broadly: The cDNA or gDNA used as material had been derived from T cells, B-cell-depleted T cells, or PBMCs.

V gave up 3 bases and J gave up 5 bases, with 6 bases separating them. This CDR3 contains 12 residues. CDR1 is KGHDR and CDR2 is SFDVKD in the germline V gene. Cohorts were assigned according to the clinical history that participants reported. How the authors handled the data: Cell counts per sample came from amplifying reference gene primers. Generated by immunoSEQ multiplex PCR, the TCRdb table keeps only in-frame clones and is missing some. The V and J calls and clone size come from that table; D and trimming were worked out from the DNA. The table lists some 240,000 clones, approximately 83% of them singletons, with 2.5% to 3.5% in the top ten.

The V and J genes are TRBV24-1 and TRBJ1-1; D remains ambiguous. This clonotype originated in a woman aged 40 to 55 with acute COVID-19. Sequenced sample: PBMCs or T cells enriched from blood (not recorded which). CDR3 sequence (DNA): TGTGCCACCAGTGATCCAGGTACTGAAGCTTTCTTT. As protein: CATSDPGTEAFF.